This TCR beta chain was sequenced during a study of T cell responses to AZD1222 COVID-19 vaccine. The CDR3 consists of 13 residues. V shed 6 bases and J 1 base; nucleotides not matched to a gene: 3. CDR1 and CDR2 (germline): SGHKS, YYEKEE (reference sequence). Clones were sequenced by immunoSEQ multiplex PCR, and TCRdb holds only the in-frame ones, with some missing. The data contain 100,000 to 150,000 clones, 90% of them singletons. The genes are TRBV5-5 and TRBJ1-2; 7 bases are shared with TRBD1. Sequenced material: peripheral blood, taken on day 0 of AZD1222 vaccination. The source is an adult in good health. CDR3 in DNA: TGTGCCAGCAAGGACAGGAATAACTATGGCTACACCTTC. Translating it yields CASKDRNNYGYTF.